This TCR beta chain was captured by sequencing in a study of identifying expanded T cells in peripheral blood. Assay used: immunoSEQ multiplex PCR; TCRdb lists only in-frame clones, some missing. In the table there are around 66,000 clones, 80% to 90% of which are singletons. Findings of the study overall: About 1.2 clones differed between technical replicates, versus about 16 and 19 over time. Clone count variance between approximately 2-week samples rose with total template count.

This CDR3 contains 15 residues. V lost 2 bases, J lost 4 bases, and 4 bases stayed unmatched. In germline, CDR1 is MNHEY, CDR2 SMNVEV (reference sequence). This clone was seen a single time. Its matching antigen is unknown. The clonotype originates from a person between 18 and 69 years old in good health. The sequenced sample was blood. The chain uses TRBV27 and TRBJ2-7; TRBD1 matches at 11 bases. The CDR3 coding sequence is TGTGCCAGCAGTTTAAGGGACAGGGGGAGGTACGAGCAGTACTTC. It translates to CASSLRDRGRYEQYF.